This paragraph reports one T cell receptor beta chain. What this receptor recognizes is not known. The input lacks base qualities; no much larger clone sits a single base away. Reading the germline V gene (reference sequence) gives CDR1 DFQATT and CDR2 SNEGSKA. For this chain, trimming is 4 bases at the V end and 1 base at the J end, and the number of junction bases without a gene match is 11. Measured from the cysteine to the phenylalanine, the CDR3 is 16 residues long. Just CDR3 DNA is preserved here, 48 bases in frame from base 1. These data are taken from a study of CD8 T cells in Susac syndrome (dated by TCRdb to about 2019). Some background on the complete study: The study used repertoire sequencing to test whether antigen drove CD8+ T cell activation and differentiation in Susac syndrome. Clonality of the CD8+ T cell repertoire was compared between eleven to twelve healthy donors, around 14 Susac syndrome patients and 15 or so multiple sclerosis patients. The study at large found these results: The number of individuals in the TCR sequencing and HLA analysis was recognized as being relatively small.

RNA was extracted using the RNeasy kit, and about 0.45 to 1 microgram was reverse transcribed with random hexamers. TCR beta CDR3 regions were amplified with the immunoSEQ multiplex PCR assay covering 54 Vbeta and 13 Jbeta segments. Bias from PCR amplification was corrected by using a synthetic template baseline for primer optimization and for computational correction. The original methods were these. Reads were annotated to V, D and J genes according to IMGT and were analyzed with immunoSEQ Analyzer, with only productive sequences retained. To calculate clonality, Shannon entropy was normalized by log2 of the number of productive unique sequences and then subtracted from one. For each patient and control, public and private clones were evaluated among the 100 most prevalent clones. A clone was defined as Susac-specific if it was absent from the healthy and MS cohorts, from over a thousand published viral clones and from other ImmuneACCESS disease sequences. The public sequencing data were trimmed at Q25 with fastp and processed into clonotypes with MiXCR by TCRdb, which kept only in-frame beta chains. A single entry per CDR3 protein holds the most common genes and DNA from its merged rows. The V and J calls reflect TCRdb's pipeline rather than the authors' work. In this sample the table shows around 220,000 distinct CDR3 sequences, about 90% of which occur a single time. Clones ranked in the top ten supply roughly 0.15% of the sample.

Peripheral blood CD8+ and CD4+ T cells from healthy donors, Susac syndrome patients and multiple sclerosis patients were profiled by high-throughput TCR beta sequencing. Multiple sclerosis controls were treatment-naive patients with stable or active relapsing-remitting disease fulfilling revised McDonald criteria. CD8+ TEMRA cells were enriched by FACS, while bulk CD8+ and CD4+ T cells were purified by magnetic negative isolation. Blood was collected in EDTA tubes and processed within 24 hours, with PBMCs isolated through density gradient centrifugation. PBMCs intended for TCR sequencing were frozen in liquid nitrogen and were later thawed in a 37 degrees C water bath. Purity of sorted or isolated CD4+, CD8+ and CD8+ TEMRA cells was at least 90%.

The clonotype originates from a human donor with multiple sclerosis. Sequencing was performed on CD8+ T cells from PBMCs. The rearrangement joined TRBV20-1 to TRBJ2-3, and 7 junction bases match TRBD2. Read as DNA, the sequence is TGCAGTGCTACGGACTACGCGGGGGACGGCACAGATACGCAGTATTTT. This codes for CSATDYAGDGTDTQYF.